The TCR beta chain under discussion was sequenced for a study of beta chain features in type 1 diabetes. Study findings and constraints: Researchers reported that naive, central memory and Treg TCRB repertoires appeared more similar in patients than in healthy donors. Still unanswered here is whether HLA type influences TCRB rearrangement.

Reverse transcribing all isolated RNA meant expressed TCRB transcripts were sequenced. Here immunoSEQ multiplex PCR was the method, and the copy in TCRdb shows in-frame clones only, minus some. Of hundreds of thousands of clones detected, approximately 14% appear once; the ten largest clones hold roughly 0.036%. Concerning this clone itself: Its antigen is as yet unknown.

V lost 4 bases to trimming and J lost 4 bases, with 10 bases between them. Germline CDR1 reads LGHNA; CDR2 reads YNFKEQ. This CDR3 has 13 amino acids. Material for sequencing was naive CD4+ T cells from blood. This sequence was found in a man aged 25 to 40 in good health. The rearrangement uses TRBV4-2 and TRBJ2-5; perhaps TRBD2 as D (6 bases). CDR3 amino acids: CASSPFGGETQYF. The CDR3 DNA reads as TGTGCCAGCAGCCCCTTCGGGGGAGAGACCCAGTACTTC.